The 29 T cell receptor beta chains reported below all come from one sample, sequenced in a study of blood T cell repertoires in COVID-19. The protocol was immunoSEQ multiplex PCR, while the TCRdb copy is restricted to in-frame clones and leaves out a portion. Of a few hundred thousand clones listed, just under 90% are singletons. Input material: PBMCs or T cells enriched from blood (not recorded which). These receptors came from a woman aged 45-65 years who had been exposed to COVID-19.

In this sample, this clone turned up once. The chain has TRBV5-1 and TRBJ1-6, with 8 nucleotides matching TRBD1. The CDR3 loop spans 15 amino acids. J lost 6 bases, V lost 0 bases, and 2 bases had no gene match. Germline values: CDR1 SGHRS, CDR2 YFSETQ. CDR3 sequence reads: CASSLAGQVNSPLHF. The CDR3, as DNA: TGCGCCAGCAGCTTGGCGGGACAGGTTAATTCACCCCTCCACTTT. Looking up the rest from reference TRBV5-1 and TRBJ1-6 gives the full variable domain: KAGVTQTPRYLIKTRGQQVTLSCSPISGHRSVSWYQQTPGQGLQFLFEYFSETQRNKGNFPGRFSGRQFSNSRSEMNVSTLELGDSALYLCASSLAGQVNSPLHFGNGTRLTVT.

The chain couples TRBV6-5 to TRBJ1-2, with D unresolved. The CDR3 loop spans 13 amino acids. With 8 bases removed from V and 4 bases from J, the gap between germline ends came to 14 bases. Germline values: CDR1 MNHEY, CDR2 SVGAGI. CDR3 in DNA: TGTGCCAGCGGGCGGGCCGGACTCTATGGCTACACCTTC. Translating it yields CASGRAGLYGYTF.

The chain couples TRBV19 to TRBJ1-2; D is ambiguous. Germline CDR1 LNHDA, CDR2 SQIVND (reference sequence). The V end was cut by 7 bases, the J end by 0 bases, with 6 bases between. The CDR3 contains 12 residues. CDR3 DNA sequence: TGTGCCAGTACTTCCGCTAACTATGGCTACACCTTC. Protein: CASTSANYGYTF.

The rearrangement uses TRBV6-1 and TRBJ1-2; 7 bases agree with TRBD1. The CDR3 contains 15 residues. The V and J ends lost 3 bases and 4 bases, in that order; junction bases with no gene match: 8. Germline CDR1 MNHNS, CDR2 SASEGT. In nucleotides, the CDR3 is TGTGCCAGCAGTGATACTTACGGACAGGTCTATGGCTACACCTTC. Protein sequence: CASSDTYGQVYGYTF.

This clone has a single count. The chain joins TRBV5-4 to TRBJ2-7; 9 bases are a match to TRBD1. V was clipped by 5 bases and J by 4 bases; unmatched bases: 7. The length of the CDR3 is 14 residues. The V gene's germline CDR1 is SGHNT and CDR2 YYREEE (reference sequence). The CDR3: CASSPGTGLYEQYF. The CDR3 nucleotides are TGTGCCAGCAGTCCCGGGACAGGGTTATACGAGCAGTACTTC. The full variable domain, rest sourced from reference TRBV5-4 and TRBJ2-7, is ETGVTQSPTHLIKTRGQQVTLRCSSQSGHNTVSWYQQALGQGPQFIFQYYREEENGRGNFPPRFSGLQFPNYSSELNVNALELDDSALYLCASSPGTGLYEQYFGPGTRLTVT.

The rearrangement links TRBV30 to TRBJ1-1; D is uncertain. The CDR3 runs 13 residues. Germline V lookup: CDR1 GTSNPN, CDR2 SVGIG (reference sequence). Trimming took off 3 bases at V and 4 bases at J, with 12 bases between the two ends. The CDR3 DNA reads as TGTGCCTGGAGAGACAATGCAATCACTGAAGCTTTCTTT. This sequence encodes CAWRDNAITEAFF.

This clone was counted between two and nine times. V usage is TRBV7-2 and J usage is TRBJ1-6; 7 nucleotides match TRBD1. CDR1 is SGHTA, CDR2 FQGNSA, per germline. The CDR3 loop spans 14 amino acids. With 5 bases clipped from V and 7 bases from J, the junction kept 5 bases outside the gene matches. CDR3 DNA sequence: TGTGCCAGCAGCCCTGGGACAGCAAATTCACCCCTCCACTTT. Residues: CASSPGTANSPLHF.

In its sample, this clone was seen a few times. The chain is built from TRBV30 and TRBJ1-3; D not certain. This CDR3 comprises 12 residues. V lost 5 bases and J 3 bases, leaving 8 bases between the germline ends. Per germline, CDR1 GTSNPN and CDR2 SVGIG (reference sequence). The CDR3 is CAWSNHGNTIYF. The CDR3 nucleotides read TGTGCCTGGTCTAACCATGGAAACACCATATATTTT.

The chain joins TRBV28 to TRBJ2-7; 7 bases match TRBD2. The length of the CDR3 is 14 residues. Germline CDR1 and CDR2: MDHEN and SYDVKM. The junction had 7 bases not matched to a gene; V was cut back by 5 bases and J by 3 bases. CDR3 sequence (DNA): TGTGCCAGCAGTCCTATGGGAGGGGTCTACGAGCAGTACTTC. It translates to CASSPMGGVYEQYF.

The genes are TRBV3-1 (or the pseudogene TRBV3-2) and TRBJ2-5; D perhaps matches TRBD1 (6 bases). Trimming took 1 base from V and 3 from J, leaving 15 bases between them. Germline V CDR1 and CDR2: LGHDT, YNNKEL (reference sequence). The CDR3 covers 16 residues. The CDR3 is CASSQVRGRGKETQYF. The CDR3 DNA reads TGTGCCAGCAGCCAAGTCCGGGGCAGGGGAAAAGAGACCCAGTACTTC.

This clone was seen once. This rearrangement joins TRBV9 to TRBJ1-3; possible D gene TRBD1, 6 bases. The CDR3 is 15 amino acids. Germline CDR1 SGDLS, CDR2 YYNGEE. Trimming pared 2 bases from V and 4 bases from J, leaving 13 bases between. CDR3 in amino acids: CASSVRTGYGNTIYF. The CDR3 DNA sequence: TGTGCCAGCAGCGTCAGAACAGGGTACGGAAACACCATATATTTT.

CDR3 in amino acids: CASSGRQIAEAFF. Here the CDR3 DNA reads TGTGCCAGCAGTGGGCGACAAATCGCTGAAGCTTTCTTT. This chain uses TRBV12-3 or TRBV12-4 with TRBJ1-1; D not certain. Trimming took 5 bases from V and 6 from J, leaving 13 bases between them. The CDR3 contains 13 residues.

As DNA, the CDR3 is TGTGCCAGCAGCCAAGATACCAGGGGGGTGAACACTGAAGCTTTCTTT. As protein: CASSQDTRGVNTEAFF. The genes are TRBV3-1 (or the pseudogene TRBV3-2) and TRBJ1-1, with 7 bases identical to TRBD1. After removal of 0 bases from V and 0 bases from J, the junction contained 4 bases not matched to a gene. The CDR3 runs to 16 residues. Looked up from germline, CDR1 is LGHDT and CDR2 is YNNKEL (reference sequence).

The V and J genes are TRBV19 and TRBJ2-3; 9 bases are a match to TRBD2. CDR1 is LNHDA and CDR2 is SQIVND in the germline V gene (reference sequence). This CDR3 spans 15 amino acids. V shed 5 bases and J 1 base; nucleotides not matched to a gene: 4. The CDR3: CASSPSGVRTDTQYF. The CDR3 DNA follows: TGTGCCAGTAGTCCTAGCGGGGTTCGCACAGATACGCAGTATTTT.

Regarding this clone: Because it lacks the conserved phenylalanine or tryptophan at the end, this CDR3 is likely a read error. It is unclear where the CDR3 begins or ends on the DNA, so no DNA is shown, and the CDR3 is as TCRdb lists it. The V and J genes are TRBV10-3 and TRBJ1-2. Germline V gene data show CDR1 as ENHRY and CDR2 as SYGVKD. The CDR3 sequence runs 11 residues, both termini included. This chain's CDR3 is CAISEFLESSR.

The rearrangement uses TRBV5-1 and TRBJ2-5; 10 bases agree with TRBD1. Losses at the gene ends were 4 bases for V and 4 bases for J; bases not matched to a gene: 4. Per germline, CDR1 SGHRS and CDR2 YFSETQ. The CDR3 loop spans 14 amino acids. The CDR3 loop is CASSRTGGRETQYF. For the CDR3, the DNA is TGCGCCAGCAGCCGGACAGGGGGAAGAGAGACCCAGTACTTC.

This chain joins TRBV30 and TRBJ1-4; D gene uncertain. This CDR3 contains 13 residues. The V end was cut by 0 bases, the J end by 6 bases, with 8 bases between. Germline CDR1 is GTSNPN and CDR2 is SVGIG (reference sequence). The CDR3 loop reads CAWSVQIDEKLFF. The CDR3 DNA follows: TGTGCCTGGAGTGTACAGATAGATGAAAAACTGTTTTTT.

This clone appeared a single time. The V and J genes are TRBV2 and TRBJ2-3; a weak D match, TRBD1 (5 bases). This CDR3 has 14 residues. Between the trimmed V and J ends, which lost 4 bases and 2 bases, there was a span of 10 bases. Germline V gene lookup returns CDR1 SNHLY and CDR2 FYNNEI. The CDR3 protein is CASSGQGDTDTQYF. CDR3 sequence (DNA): TGTGCCAGCAGTGGACAAGGGGACACAGATACGCAGTATTTT.

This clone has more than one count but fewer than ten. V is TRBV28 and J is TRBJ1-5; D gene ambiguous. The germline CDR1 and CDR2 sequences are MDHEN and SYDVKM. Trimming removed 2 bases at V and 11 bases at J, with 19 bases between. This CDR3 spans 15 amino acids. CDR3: CASSLRGGGPFAQHF. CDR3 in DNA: TGTGCCAGCAGTTTAAGAGGAGGTGGCCCTTTTGCCCAGCATTTT.

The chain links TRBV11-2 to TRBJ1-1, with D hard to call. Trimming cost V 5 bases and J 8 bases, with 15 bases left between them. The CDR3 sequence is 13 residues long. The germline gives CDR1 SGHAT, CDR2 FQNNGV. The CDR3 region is CASSGRVFREAFF. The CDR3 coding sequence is TGTGCCAGCAGCGGGAGGGTGTTTAGGGAAGCTTTCTTT.

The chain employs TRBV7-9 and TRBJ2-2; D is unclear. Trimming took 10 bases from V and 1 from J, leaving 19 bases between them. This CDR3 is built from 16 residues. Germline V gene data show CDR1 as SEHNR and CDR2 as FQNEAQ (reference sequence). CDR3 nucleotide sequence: TGTGCCATCTCACCGACTTCTGGATGGAACACCGGGGAGCTGTTTTTT. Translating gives CAISPTSGWNTGELFF.

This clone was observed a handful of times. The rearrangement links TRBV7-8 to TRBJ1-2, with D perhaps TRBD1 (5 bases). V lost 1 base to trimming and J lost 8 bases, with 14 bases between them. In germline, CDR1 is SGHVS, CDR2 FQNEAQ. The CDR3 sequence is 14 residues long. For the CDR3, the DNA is TGTGCCAGCAGCTTAGATGGCCGCCGGGGGGGCTACACCTTC. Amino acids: CASSLDGRRGGYTF.

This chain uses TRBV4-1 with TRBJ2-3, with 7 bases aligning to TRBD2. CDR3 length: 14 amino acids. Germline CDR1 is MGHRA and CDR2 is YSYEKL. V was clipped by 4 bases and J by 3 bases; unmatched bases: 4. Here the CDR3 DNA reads TGCGCCAGCAGCCTTGGGGGGGTTACAGATACGCAGTATTTT. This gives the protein CASSLGGVTDTQYF.

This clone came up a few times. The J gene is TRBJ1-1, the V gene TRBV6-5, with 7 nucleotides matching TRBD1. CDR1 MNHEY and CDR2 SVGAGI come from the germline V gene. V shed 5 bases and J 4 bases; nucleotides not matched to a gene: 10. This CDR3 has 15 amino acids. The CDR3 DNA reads TGTGCCAGCAGTCCGACAGGGTTAAAGAGCACTGAAGCTTTCTTT. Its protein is CASSPTGLKSTEAFF.

The CDR3, as DNA: TGCGCCAGCAGGCCAGCGGGGGCCCAAGGGCAGTTCTTC. It codes for CASRPAGAQGQFF. The gene calls are TRBV5-1 and TRBJ2-1; 8 nucleotides agree with TRBD2. V shed 5 bases, J shed 12 bases, and the junction held 10 bases outside the gene matches. This CDR3 has 13 residues. Looked up from germline, CDR1 is SGHRS and CDR2 is YFSETQ.

CDR3 nucleotide sequence: TGTGCCAGCAGTTTATCGGGGCAGAGCTATAGCAATCAGCCCCAGCATTTT. Amino acid sequence: CASSLSGQSYSNQPQHF. This sequence joins TRBV27 and TRBJ1-5, with D possibly matching TRBD1 (5 bases). The germline V and J ends were trimmed by 0 bases and 0 bases, with 12 bases remaining between them. The CDR3 is made up of 17 amino acids. Germline CDR1 and CDR2: MNHEY and SMNVEV (reference sequence).

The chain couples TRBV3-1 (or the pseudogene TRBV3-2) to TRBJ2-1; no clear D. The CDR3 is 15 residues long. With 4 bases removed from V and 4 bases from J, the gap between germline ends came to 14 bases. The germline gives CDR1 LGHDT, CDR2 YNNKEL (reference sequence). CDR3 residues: CASSPSWARYNEQFF. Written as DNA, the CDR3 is TGTGCCAGCAGCCCATCGTGGGCTCGGTACAATGAGCAGTTCTTC.

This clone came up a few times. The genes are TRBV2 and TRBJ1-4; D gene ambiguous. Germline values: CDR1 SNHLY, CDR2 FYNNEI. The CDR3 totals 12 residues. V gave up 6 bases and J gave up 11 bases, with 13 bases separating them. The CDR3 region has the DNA TGTGCCAGCAGCGCCCTCGGGTGGAAACTGTTTTTT. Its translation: CASSALGWKLFF.

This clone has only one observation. The CDR3, as DNA: TGTGCCAGCAACACAGGCCCAGGGAACGGCTACACCTTC. This translates into CASNTGPGNGYTF. The genes are TRBV2 and TRBJ1-2; weak D call: TRBD1 (5 bases). V lost 7 bases and J lost 8, with 17 bases in between. The CDR3 length is 13 residues. Germline CDR1 SNHLY, CDR2 FYNNEI.